This T cell receptor (beta chain) was identified during a study of shared clonotypes between healthy human individuals. Germline CDR1 reads KGHSH; CDR2 reads LQKENI. The CDR3 sequence is 16 residues long. Here immunoSEQ multiplex PCR was the method, and the copy in TCRdb shows in-frame clones only, minus some. The sample consists of fewer than 850,000 clones, around 72% of them appearing once. The authors divided CD4+ cells into CD45RA+ naive and CD45RA-negative memory subsets. Comment on this clone: One junction end does not reproduce the germline sequence, and a read error may be involved.

The V gene is TRBV18, the J gene TRBJ2-5; D tentatively fits TRBD1 or TRBD2 (5 bases each). This receptor was taken from a woman aged 25 to 39 in good health. The sequencing sample was made of memory CD4+ T cells sorted from blood. The subset is: CD45RA-negative fraction. For the CDR3, the DNA is TGTGCCAGCTCATCACCGGGACGAGTAAATGGGGAGACCCAGTACTTC. It yields the protein CASSSPGRVNGETQYF. Filled out from reference TRBV18 and TRBJ2-5, the complete variable domain reads NAGVMQNPRHLVRRRGQEARLRCSPMKGHSHVYWYRQLPEEGLKFMVYLQKENIIDESGMPKERFSAEFPKEGPSILRIQQVVRGDSAAYFCASSSPGRVNGETQYFGPGTRLLVL.